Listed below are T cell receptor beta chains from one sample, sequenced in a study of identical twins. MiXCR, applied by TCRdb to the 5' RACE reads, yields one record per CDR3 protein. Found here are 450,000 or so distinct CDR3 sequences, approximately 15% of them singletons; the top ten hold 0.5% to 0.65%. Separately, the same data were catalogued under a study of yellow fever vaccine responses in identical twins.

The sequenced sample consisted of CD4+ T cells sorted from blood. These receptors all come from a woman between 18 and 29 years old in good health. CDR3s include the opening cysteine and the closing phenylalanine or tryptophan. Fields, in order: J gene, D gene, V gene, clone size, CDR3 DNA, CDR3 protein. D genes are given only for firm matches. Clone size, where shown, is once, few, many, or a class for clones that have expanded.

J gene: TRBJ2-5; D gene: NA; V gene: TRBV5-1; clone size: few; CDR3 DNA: TGCGCCAGCAGCTTCCCAGGATCGGAGACCCAGTACTTC; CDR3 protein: CASSFPGSETQYF
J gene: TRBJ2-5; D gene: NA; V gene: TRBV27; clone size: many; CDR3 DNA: TGTGCCAGCAGTTCTAAGGGGACCCAGTACTTC; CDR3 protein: CASSSKGTQYF
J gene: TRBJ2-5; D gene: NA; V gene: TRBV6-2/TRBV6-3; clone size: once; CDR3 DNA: TGTGCCAGCAGTCCCCATCAAGTGGCTCGGGAGACCCAGTACTTC; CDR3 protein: CASSPHQVARETQYF
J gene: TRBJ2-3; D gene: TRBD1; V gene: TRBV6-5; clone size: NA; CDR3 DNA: TGTGCCAGCAGTTACCTTCGGACAGGGGGCACAGATACGCAGTATTTT; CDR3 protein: CASSYLRTGGTDTQYF
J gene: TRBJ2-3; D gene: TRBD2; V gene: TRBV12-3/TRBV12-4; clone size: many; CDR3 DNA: TGTGCCAGCACGCGCCTAGCGGGAGGATATGATACGCAGTATTTT; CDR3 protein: CASTRLAGGYDTQYF
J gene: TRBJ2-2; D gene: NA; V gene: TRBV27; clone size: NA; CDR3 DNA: TGTGCCAGTTCTGTTCAGGGGCGGACCGGGGAGCTGTTTTTT; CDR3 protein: CASSVQGRTGELFF
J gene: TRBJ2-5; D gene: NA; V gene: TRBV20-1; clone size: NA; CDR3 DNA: TGCAGTGCCGGGGACCGGCAAGAGACCCAGTACTTC; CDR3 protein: CSAGDRQETQYF
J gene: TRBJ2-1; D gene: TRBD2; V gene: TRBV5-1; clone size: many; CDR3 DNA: TGCGCCAGCAGCCAGACTAGCGGGGGGGCCTACAATGAGCAGTTCTTC; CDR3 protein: CASSQTSGGAYNEQFF
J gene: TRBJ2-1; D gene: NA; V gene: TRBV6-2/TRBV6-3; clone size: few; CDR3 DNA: TGTGCCAGCAGGAGACTTAGCGGAGAGCAGTTCTTC; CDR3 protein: CASRRLSGEQFF
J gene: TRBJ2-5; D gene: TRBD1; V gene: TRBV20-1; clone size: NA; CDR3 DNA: TGCAGTGCTGCGGTAAAAACAGGGGGCGCGGAGACCCAGTACTTC; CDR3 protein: CSAAVKTGGAETQYF
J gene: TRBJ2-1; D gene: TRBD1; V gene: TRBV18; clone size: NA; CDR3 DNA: TGTGCCAGCTCGCCGGACAGGGATTATGGGCAGTTCTTC; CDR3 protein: CASSPDRDYGQFF
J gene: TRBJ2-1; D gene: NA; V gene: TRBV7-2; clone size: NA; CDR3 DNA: TGTGCCAGCAGTTCGCCTCTGGATGAGCAGTTCTTC; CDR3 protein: CASSSPLDEQFF
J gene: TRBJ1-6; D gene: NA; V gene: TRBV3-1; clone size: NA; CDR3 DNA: TGTGCCAGCAGCCGGAACAGGGACAATTCACCCCTCCACTTT; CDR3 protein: CASSRNRDNSPLHF
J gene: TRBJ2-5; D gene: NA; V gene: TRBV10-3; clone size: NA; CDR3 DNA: TGTGCCATCAGTCAAAGTGGAGGGGAAGAGACCCAGTACTTC; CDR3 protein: CAISQSGGEETQYF
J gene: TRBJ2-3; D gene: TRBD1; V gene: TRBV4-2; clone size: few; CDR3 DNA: TGTGCCAGCAGCACCATATCCTCCAAGGGGGCGGATACGCAGTATTTT; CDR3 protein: CASSTISSKGADTQYF
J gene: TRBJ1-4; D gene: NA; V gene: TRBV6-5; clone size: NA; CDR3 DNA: TGTGCCAGCAGTTACCGAATTAATGAAAAACTGTTTTTT; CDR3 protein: CASSYRINEKLFF
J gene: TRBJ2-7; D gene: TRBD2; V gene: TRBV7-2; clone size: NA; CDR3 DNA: TGTGCCAGCAGCTTAGGTAGCGGGCTTACCTACGAGCAGTACTTC; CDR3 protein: CASSLGSGLTYEQYF
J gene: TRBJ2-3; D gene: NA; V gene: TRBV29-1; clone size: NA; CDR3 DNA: TGCAGCGTTGGTCTTCCGTCTCCGCAGTATTTT; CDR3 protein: CSVGLPSPQYF
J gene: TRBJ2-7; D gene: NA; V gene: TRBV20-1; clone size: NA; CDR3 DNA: TGCAGTGCTAGAGATCTATCGAGGGGGGCCCACGAGCAGTACTTC; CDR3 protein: CSARDLSRGAHEQYF
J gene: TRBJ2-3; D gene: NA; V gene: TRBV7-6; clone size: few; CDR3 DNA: TGTGCCAGCACCCCCCAGACAGATACGCAGTATTTT; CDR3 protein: CASTPQTDTQYF
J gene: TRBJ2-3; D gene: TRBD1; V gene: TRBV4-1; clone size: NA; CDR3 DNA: TGCGCCAGCAGCCAAGAGGGACAGGGGTCAACAGATACGCAGTATTTT; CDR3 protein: CASSQEGQGSTDTQYF
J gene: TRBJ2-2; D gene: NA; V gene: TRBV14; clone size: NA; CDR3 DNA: TGTGCCAGCAGCGCCAGGATTGGGCCAGGGACCGGGGAGCTGTTTTTT; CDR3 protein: CASSARIGPGTGELFF
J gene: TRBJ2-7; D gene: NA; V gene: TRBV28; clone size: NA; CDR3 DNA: TGTGCCAGCCAAGCCCCTCTCTACGAGCAGTACTTC; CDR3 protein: CASQAPLYEQYF
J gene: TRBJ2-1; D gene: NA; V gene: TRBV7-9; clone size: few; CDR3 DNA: TGTGCCAGCAGCGAAGGGGCTAGCTTCTATGAGCAGTTCTTC; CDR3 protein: CASSEGASFYEQFF
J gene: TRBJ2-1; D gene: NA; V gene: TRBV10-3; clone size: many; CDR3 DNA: TGTGCCATCAGTTCAAGCGGAGGGATGCGAAATGAGCAGTTCTTC; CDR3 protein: CAISSSGGMRNEQFF
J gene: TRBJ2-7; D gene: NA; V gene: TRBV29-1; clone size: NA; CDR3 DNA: TGCAGCGTTGAAACTTATGGGACTGTGCTCTACGAGCAGTACTTC; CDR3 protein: CSVETYGTVLYEQYF
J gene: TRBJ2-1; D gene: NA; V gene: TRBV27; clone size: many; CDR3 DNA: TGTGCCAGCAGCAGTCCCAGGGGGGTCGACTCCTACAATGAGCAGTTCTTC; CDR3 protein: CASSSPRGVDSYNEQFF
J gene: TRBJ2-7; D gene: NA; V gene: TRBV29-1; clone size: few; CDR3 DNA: TGCAGCGTCGCTACGCAGTTGGACTACGAGCAGTACTTC; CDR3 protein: CSVATQLDYEQYF
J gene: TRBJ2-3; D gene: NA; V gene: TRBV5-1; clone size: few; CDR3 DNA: TGCGCCAGCAGCTTGGTTATAACTAGCACAGATACGCAGTATTTT; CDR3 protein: CASSLVITSTDTQYF
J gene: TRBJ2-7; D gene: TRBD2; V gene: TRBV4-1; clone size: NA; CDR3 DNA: TGCGCCAGCAGCCAAGATCAAGGCGGGAGGACCTACGAGCAGTACTTC; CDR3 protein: CASSQDQGGRTYEQYF
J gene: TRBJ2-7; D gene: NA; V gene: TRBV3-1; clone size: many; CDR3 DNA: TGTGCCAGCAGCCAACGGGGACGCTACGAGCAGTACTTC; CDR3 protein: CASSQRGRYEQYF
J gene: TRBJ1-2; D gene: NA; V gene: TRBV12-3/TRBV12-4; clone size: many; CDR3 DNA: TGTGCCAGCATCCAGGGTTCCCTTAACTATGGCTACACCTTC; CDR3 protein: CASIQGSLNYGYTF
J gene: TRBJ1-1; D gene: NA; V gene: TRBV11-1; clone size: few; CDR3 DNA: TGTGCCAGCAGCTCTAAAGAGTCCCACTCGAACACTGAAGCTTTCTTT; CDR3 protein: CASSSKESHSNTEAFF
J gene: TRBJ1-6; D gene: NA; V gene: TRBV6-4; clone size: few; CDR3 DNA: TGTGCCAGCAGATTTCACAAGAGCTCCTATAATTCACCCCTCCACTTT; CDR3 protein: CASRFHKSSYNSPLHF
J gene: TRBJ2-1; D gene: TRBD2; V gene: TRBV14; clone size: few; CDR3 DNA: TGTGCCAGCAGCCCCCACGGCGGGGGGGCCAACAATGAGCAGTTCTTC; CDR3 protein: CASSPHGGGANNEQFF
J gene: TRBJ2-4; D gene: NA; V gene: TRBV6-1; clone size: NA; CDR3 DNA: TGTGCCAGCAGTGAAGAAGCAGGGGTTTCGGCGGCCAAAAACATTCAGTACTTC; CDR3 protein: CASSEEAGVSAAKNIQYF
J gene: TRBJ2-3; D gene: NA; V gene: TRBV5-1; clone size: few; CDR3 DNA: TGCGCCAGCCGTGCCCTGGGTTCAACGGTCCGCACAGATACGCAGTATTTT; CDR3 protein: CASRALGSTVRTDTQYF
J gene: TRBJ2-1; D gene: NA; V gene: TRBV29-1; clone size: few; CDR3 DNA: TGCAGCGCCGCGGGCAGCGTCACCTACAATGAGCAGTTCTTC; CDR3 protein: CSAAGSVTYNEQFF
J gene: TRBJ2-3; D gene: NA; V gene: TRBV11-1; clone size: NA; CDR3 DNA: TGTGCCAGCAGCTCCCGACAAAAGGAGGGAACAGATACGCAGTATTTT; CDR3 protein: CASSSRQKEGTDTQYF
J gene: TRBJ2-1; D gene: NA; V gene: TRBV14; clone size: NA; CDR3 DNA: TGTGCCAGCAGCCAATGGGGCAATGAGCAGTTCTTC; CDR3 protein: CASSQWGNEQFF
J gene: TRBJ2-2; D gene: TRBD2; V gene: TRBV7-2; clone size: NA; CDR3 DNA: TGTGCCAGCAGCTTGGGGCTAACTAGCGGGGGCCCCTGGGCCGGGGAGCTGTTTTTT; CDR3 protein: CASSLGLTSGGPWAGELFF
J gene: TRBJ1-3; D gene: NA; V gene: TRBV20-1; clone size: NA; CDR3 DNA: TGCAGTGCTGGAACCATAGGGACTGGAAACACCATATATTTT; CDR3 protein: CSAGTIGTGNTIYF
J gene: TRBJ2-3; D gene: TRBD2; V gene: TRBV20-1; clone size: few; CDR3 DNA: TGCAGTGCTACCCGACTAGCGGGAGGCGGCACAGATACGCAGTATTTT; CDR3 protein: CSATRLAGGGTDTQYF
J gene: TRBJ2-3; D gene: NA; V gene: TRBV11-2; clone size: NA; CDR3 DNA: TGTGCCAGCAGCTTAGATTTTGGCACAGATACGCAGTATTTT; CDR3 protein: CASSLDFGTDTQYF
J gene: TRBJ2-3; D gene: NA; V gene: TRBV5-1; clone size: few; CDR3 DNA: TGCGCCAGCAGCTTGGGTGCTTTGCGGGATGTAGCAGATACGCAGTATTTT; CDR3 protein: CASSLGALRDVADTQYF
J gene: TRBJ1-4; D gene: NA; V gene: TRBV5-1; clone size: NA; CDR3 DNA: TGCGAGCCCAATATTGGGGCAACTAATGAAAAACTGTTTTTT; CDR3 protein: CEPNIGATNEKLFF
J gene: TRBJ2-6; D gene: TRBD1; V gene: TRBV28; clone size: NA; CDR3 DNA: TGTGCCAGCACCCGACAGGGAAGCTCTGGGGCCAACGTCCTGACTTTC; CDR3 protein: CASTRQGSSGANVLTF
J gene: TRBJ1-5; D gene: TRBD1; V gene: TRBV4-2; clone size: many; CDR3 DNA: TGTGCCAGCAGCCAAGATAGATCCGGACAGGGGGAAAATCAGCCCCAGCATTTT; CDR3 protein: CASSQDRSGQGENQPQHF
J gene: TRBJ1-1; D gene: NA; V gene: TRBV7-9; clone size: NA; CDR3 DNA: TGTGCCAGCAGCCCCTATCGGGGGACTGGAGGAACTGAAGCTTTCTTT; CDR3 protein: CASSPYRGTGGTEAFF
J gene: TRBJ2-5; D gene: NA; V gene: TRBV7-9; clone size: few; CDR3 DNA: TGTGCCAGCAGCTTGAGGGGCTGGAGAGTCCAAGAGACCCAGTACTTC; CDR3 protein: CASSLRGWRVQETQYF
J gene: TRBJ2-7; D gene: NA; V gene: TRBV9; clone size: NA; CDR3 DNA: TGTGCCAGCAGCGTTCGGAAGAAGCCCTACGAGCAGTACTTC; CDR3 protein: CASSVRKKPYEQYF